This is a list of T cell receptor beta chains from one sample in a study of OX40 agonist ivuxolimab in advanced cancers. Profiling relied on immunoSEQ multiplex PCR, and the TCRdb table lists in-frame clones only, not all of them. In the table there are roughly 99,000 clones, approximately 89% of which are singletons. Sequences were derived from CD4+ or CD8+ T cells sorted from blood, sampled in a trial of the OX40 agonist ivuxolimab. The receptors were gathered from an adult with an advanced solid tumor such as melanoma, head and neck, liver or kidney cancer. The CDR3 runs from the conserved cysteine through the conserved F or W. For some rows the clone size is stated as once, few or many, or as a class when expanded; others skip it.

cdr3_aa | v_call | clone_size
CASSPGSGNQPQHF | TRBV18 | -
CATSPGQGREKLFF | TRBV5-1 | -
CASSSGTVSYGYTF | TRBV18 | -
CASSLDSRGANEKLFF | TRBV5-4 | -
CASSPPPGGETQYF | TRBV18 | -
CASSLRDLIYEQYF | TRBV13 | -
CASSGREGEKLFF | TRBV10-2 | -
CASSIFSGNQETQYF | TRBV19 | -
CASSVRLAGLSRNEQFF | TRBV19 | -
CASSIGQGQGVYGYTF | TRBV19 | -
CASSQFPGQGAGANVLTF | TRBV14 | -
CASSSPRQGRLNTEAFF | TRBV28 | -
CASSEASGGGARGQPQHF | TRBV6-1 | -
CASIPDGRNTEAFF | TRBV11-2 | -
CASSEGTAPGWGQPQHF | TRBV2 | -
CASSSPYGYTF | TRBV28 | -
CASSPGEETQYF | TRBV19 | -
CASSLSYRGVQPQHF | TRBV28 | -
CASSYKTGTSNQPQHF | TRBV6-7 | -
CASSSLPQRGAGTQYF | TRBV21-1 | -
CASSLEVSQGISGANVLTF | TRBV11-3 | -
CASSGNRDRGGSGYTF | TRBV19 | -
CASSQLDRGLPRLVCEQYF | TRBV23-1 | -
CASRPPGGTKNIQYF | TRBV9 | -
CSARGTEAFF | TRBV20-1 | -
CASSIGRGGPQHF | TRBV19 | -
CASRPRQGSDNSPLHF | TRBV4-1 | -
CASSPLRQLEAFF | TRBV14 | few
CSARDRDTQYF | TRBV20-1 | -
CASSLGGTGGGSHEQFF | TRBV7-3 | -
CASSLKRTTETQYF | TRBV27 | -